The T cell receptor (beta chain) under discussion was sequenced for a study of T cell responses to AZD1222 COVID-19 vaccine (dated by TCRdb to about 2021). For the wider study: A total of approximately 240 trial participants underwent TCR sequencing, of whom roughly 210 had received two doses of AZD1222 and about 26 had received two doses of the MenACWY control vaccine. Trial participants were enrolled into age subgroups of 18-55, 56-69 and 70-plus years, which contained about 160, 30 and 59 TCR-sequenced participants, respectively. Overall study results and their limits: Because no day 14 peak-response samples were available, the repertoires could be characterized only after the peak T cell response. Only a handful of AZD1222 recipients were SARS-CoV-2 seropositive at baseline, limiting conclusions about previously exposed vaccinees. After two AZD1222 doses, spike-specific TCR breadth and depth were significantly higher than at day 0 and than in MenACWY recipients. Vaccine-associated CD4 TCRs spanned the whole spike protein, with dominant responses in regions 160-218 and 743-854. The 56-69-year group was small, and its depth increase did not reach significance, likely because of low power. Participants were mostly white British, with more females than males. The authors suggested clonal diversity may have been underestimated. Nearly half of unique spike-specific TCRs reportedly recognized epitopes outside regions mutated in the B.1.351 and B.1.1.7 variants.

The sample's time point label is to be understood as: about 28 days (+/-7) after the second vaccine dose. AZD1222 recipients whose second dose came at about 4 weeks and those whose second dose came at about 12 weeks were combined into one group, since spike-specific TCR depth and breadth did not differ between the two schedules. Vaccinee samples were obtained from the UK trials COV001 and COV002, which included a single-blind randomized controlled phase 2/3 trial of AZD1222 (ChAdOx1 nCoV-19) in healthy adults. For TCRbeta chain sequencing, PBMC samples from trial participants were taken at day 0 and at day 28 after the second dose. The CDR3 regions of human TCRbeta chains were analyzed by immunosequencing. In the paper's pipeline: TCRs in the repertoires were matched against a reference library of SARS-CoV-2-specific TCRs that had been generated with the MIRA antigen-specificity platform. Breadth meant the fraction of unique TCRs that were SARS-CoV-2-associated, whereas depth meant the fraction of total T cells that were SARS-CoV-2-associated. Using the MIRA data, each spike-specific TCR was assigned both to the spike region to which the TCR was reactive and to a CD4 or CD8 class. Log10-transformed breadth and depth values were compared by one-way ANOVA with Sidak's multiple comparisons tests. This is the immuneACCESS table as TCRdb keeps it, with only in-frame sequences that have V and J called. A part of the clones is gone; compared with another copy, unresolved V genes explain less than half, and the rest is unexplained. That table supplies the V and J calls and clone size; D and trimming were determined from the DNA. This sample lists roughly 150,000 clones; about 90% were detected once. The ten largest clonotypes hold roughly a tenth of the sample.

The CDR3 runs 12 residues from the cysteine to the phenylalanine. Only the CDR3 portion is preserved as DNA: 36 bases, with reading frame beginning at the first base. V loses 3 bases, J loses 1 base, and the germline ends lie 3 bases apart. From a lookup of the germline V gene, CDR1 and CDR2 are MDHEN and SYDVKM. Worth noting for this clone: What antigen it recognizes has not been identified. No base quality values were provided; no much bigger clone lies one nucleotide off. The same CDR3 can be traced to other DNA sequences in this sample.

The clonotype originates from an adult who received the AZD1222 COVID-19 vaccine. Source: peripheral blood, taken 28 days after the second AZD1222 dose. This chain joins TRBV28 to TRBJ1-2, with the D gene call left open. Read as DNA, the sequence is TGTGCCAGCAGTTTGTTTAACTATGGCTACACCTTC. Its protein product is CASSLFNYGYTF.